These 21 T cell receptor beta chains were sequenced from one sample in a study of blood T cell repertoires in COVID-19. Some clones are missing from TCRdb's copy, which holds only in-frame ones; the method was immunoSEQ multiplex PCR. The sample holds approximately 360,000 clones; over 75% are singletons and the top ten take around 1.9%. Sequences were obtained from PBMCs or T cells enriched from blood (not recorded which). These receptors all stem from a man aged 40-49 years in a cohort exposed to, infected with or recovered from COVID-19 (not recorded which).

The J gene is TRBJ2-2, the V gene TRBV4-1, with 9 bases aligning to TRBD2. This CDR3 has 18 amino acids. Germline V CDR1 and CDR2: MGHRA, YSYEKL. The junction had 12 bases not matched to a gene; V was cut back by 3 bases and J by 4 bases. The CDR3 region is CASSQVSGRLYGTGELFF. The CDR3 bases are TGCGCCAGCAGCCAGGTTAGCGGGAGACTATACGGCACCGGGGAGCTGTTTTTT.

DNA for the CDR3: TGTGCCAGCAGCTTGGGGGTCGATGGAGGCTACGAGCAGTACTTC. It translates to CASSLGVDGGYEQYF. The chain combines TRBV5-4 with TRBJ2-7, with TRBD2 as a possible D gene (5 bases). The CDR3 has 15 residues. V was clipped by 0 bases and J by 3 bases, with 13 bases between them. From germline, CDR1 is SGHNT and CDR2 YYREEE (reference sequence).

This chain links TRBV30 with TRBJ2-5; 8 positions match TRBD1. Germline V gene sequence: CDR1 GTSNPN, CDR2 SVGIG (reference sequence). The V segment lost 3 bases and the J segment 5 bases; nucleotides outside the gene matches: 8. The CDR3 has 14 amino acids. The CDR3 region is CAWRWTGSTETQYF. In DNA, the CDR3 is TGTGCCTGGAGGTGGACAGGGTCGACTGAGACCCAGTACTTC. The whole variable domain, remainder taken from reference TRBV30 and TRBJ2-5, is SQTIHQWPATLVQPVGSPLSLECTVEGTSNPNLYWYRQAAGRGLQLLFYSVGIGQISSEVPQNLSASRPQDRQFILSSKKLLLSDSGFYLCAWRWTGSTETQYFGPGTRLLVL.

This chain connects TRBV30 to TRBJ2-2; D may be TRBD2 (6 bases). Germline-derived CDR1 and CDR2 are GTSNPN and SVGIG (reference sequence). This CDR3 comprises 14 residues. The V and J ends lost 2 bases and 2 bases respectively, with 9 bases between them. CDR3 coding DNA: TGTGCCTGGAGTCCGGGACTTAACACCGGGGAGCTGTTTTTT. Its protein product is CAWSPGLNTGELFF.

V usage is TRBV7-2 and J usage is TRBJ2-1, with D possibly matching TRBD2 (5 bases). V was cut by 5 bases and J by 0 bases, with 11 bases left in between. The CDR3 is made up of 15 amino acids. Germline V lookup: CDR1 SGHTA, CDR2 FQGNSA. The DNA for the CDR3 is TGTGCCAGCAGCCCTAGCCTTAGCTCCTACAATGAGCAGTTCTTC. Its translation: CASSPSLSSYNEQFF.

This sequence joins TRBV28 and TRBJ2-1; TRBD2 aligns across 12 bases. V shed 4 bases and J 7 bases; nucleotides not matched to a gene: 11. The CDR3 length is 17 residues. Germline V gene sequence: CDR1 MDHEN, CDR2 SYDVKM. The DNA of the CDR3 is TGTGCCAGCAGTTCCCCATCTAGCGGGAGGGCCCCGAATGAGCAGTTCTTC. Its translation is CASSSPSSGRAPNEQFF.

The rearrangement uses TRBV11-2 and TRBJ2-7, with 8 bases that match TRBD1. Germline V gene data show CDR1 as SGHAT and CDR2 as FQNNGV. The junction had 6 bases not matched to a gene; V was cut back by 1 base and J by 7 bases. The CDR3 covers 14 residues. CDR3: CASSLGVRGREQYF. CDR3 bases: TGTGCCAGCAGCTTAGGTGTCAGGGGGCGAGAGCAGTACTTC.

V gene TRBV19 combines with J gene TRBJ1-2, with 7 nucleotides matching TRBD1. Trimming cost V 5 bases and J 2 bases; bases outside gene matches: 8. This CDR3 is 15 amino acids long. The germline gives CDR1 LNHDA, CDR2 SQIVND (reference sequence). CDR3 nucleotides: TGTGCCAGTAGTGTTCAGGGGGGCCCCAACTATGGCTACACCTTC. Amino acids: CASSVQGGPNYGYTF.

On this clone: Other DNA sequences from this sample encode an identical CDR3 as well. The V call is TRBV4-1, the J call TRBJ2-1; 12 bases agree with TRBD2. The CDR3 consists of 17 residues. V trimming: 0 bases; J trimming: 4 bases; junction bases outside the gene matches: 4. Germline loops: CDR1 MGHRA, CDR2 YSYEKL. Here the CDR3 reads CASSQDLAGGHYNEQFF. DNA of the CDR3: TGCGCCAGCAGCCAAGACCTAGCGGGAGGGCATTACAATGAGCAGTTCTTC.

The V gene is TRBV29-1, the J gene TRBJ2-3, with D perhaps matching TRBD1 (6 bases). Per the germline V gene, CDR1 is SQVTM and CDR2 is ANQGSEA. The germline V and J ends were trimmed by 4 bases and 3 bases, with 11 bases remaining between them. This CDR3 is 13 amino acids long. CDR3 protein: CSVAEGQTDTQYF. As DNA, the CDR3 is TGCAGCGTTGCGGAAGGACAGACAGATACGCAGTATTTT.

This clone was seen once. The chain employs TRBV4-1 and TRBJ1-2; D perhaps matches TRBD1 (5 bases). V gave up 0 bases and J gave up 4 bases, with 12 bases separating them. The germline CDR1 and CDR2 sequences are MGHRA and YSYEKL. The CDR3 extends over 15 amino acids. This chain's CDR3 is CASSQDPRVTYGYTF. CDR3 sequence (DNA): TGCGCCAGCAGCCAAGACCCCAGGGTGACCTATGGCTACACCTTC.

This chain joins TRBV6-1 and TRBJ2-1, with D perhaps TRBD1 (6 bases). The germline V and J ends were trimmed by 0 bases and 4 bases, with 10 bases remaining between them. From germline, CDR1 is MNHNS and CDR2 SASEGT. The CDR3 length is 15 residues. The CDR3 loop reads CASSEAMQGYNEQFF. The CDR3 DNA sequence: TGTGCCAGCAGTGAAGCGATGCAGGGGTACAATGAGCAGTTCTTC.

The table lists this clone with a few counts. V is TRBV19 and J is TRBJ2-7, with a tentative D call TRBD1 (5 bases). CDR1 is LNHDA, CDR2 SQIVND, per germline (reference sequence). The germline V and J ends were trimmed by 8 bases and 4 bases, with 15 bases remaining between them. The CDR3 consists of 13 residues. The CDR3 sequence is CASSQTDQYEQYF. In DNA form, the CDR3 reads TGTGCCAGTTCCCAGACAGACCAATACGAGCAGTACTTC.

The rearrangement links TRBV10-3 to TRBJ2-1; TRBD2 aligns across 7 bases. The junction had 7 bases not matched to a gene; V was cut back by 0 bases and J by 5 bases. This CDR3 has 16 amino acids. The germline V gene encodes CDR1 ENHRY and CDR2 SYGVKD. The CDR3 here is CAISESIAGVDNEQFF. Here the CDR3 DNA reads TGTGCCATCAGTGAGTCTATAGCGGGTGTGGACAATGAGCAGTTCTTC.

The J gene is TRBJ1-1, the V gene TRBV6-4; possibly TRBD1 for D (6 bases). The CDR3 totals 15 residues. V lost 4 bases and J lost 5, with 17 bases in between. The germline V gene has CDR1 MRHNA and CDR2 SNTAGT. This chain's CDR3 is CASSAGWGGRTEAFF. The CDR3 bases are TGTGCCAGCAGTGCTGGCTGGGGGGGCCGGACTGAAGCTTTCTTT.

Regarding this clone: The sample contains more than one DNA sequence encoding this CDR3. This chain uses TRBV11-3 with TRBJ2-3; D might be TRBD2 (5 bases). The CDR3 has 14 amino acids. Germline V gives CDR1 SGHNT, CDR2 YENEEA. V lost 8 bases and J lost 0, with 12 bases in between. The CDR3 bases are TGTGCCAGCTCTTTAAGCGGCAGCACAGATACGCAGTATTTT. It specifies CASSLSGSTDTQYF. Full variable domain (rest looked up from reference TRBV11-3 and TRBJ2-3): EAGVVQSPRYKIIEKKQPVAFWCNPISGHNTLYWYLQNLGQGPELLIRYENEEAVDDSQLPKDRFSAERLKGVDSTLKIQPAELGDSAVYLCASSLSGSTDTQYFGPGTRLTVL.

This clone came up once. The chain couples TRBV11-1 to TRBJ2-3; D is ambiguous. V gave up 6 bases and J gave up 1 base, with 8 bases separating them. There are 13 residues in the CDR3. Germline CDR1 reads SGHAT; CDR2 reads FQDESV (reference sequence). The CDR3 reads CASSFTGTDTQYF. The CDR3 DNA is TGTGCCAGCAGTTTCACAGGCACAGATACGCAGTATTTT.

The chain joins TRBV19 to TRBJ1-2, with TRBD1 identical over 11 bases. V trimming: 5 bases; J trimming: 2 bases; junction bases outside the gene matches: 10. The CDR3 sequence is 17 residues long. CDR1 is LNHDA and CDR2 is SQIVND in the germline V gene (reference sequence). The CDR3 here is CASSGTGTGGKNYGYTF. The CDR3, as DNA: TGTGCCAGTAGTGGGACCGGGACAGGGGGGAAAAACTATGGCTACACCTTC.

The rearrangement links TRBV6-5 to TRBJ1-3, with 8 bases that match TRBD1. CDR1 is MNHEY and CDR2 is SVGAGI in the germline V gene. The CDR3 loop spans 15 amino acids. V was pared by 5 bases and J by 4 bases, with 7 bases of the junction left unmatched. This CDR3 reads CASSPQGAGGNTIYF. The CDR3 region has the DNA TGTGCCAGCAGTCCTCAGGGGGCAGGGGGAAACACCATATATTTT.

The chain uses TRBV28 and TRBJ1-1; 7 nucleotides agree with TRBD1. CDR1 MDHEN and CDR2 SYDVKM come from the germline V gene. This CDR3 contains 16 residues. V dropped 4 bases and J dropped 6; count of bases not matched to a gene: 14. DNA of the CDR3: TGTGCCAGCAGTTCGTTTGTAGGGGGCGATTTATCTGAAGCTTTCTTT. Translation gives CASSSFVGGDLSEAFF.

The rearrangement joins TRBV29-1 to TRBJ1-5; 10 bases agree with TRBD1. The length of the CDR3 is 14 residues. V dropped 6 bases and J dropped 6; count of bases not matched to a gene: 8. Germline loops: CDR1 SQVTM, CDR2 ANQGSEA. The CDR3 loop reads CSVRTGGASQPQHF. The DNA for the CDR3 is TGCAGCGTCCGGACAGGGGGAGCTTCTCAGCCCCAGCATTTT.